This T cell receptor (beta chain) comes out of a study of beta chain features in type 1 diabetes. The sequenced template was cDNA made from the entire isolated RNA. Sequencing used immunoSEQ multiplex PCR; TCRdb keeps in-frame clones, though not all of them. The sample yields hundreds of thousands of clones, roughly 12% seen once. As to this clone: The antigen is undetermined.

Study conclusions and caveats: TCRB CDR3 length was moderately but significantly reduced in all four CD4+ subsets of Type 1 diabetes patients.

Trimming cost V 6 bases and J 5 bases, with 19 bases left between them. This CDR3 has 15 residues. Germline loops: CDR1 MDHEN, CDR2 SYDVKM. The chain has TRBV28 and TRBJ2-5, with D possibly TRBD2 on 5 matching bases. Sequencing was performed on naive CD4+ T cells from blood. This receptor was obtained from a woman aged 18-35 years with type 1 diabetes. The CDR3 spells CASSLAATGGETQYF. In nucleotides, the CDR3 is TGTGCCAGCAGCCTTGCGGCAACCGGCGGGGAGACCCAGTACTTC.